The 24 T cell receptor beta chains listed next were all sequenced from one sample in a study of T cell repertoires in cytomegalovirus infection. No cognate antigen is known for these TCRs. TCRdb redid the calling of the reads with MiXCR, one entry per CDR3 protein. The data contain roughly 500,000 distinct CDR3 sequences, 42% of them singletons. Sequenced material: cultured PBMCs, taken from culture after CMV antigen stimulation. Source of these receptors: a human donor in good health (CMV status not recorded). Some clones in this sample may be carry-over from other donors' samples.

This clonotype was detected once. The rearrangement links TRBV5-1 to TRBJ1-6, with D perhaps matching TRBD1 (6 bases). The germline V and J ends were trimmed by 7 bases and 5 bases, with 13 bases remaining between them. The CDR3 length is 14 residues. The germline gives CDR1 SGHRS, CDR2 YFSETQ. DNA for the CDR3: TGCGCCAGCCGAGTGCGGACAGATAATTCACCCCTCCACTTT. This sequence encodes CASRVRTDNSPLHF.

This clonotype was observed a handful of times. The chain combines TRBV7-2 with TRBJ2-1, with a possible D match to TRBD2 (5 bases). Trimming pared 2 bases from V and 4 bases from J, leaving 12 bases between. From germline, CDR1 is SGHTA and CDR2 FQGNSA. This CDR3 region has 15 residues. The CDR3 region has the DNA TGTGCCAGCAGCTTATCCCGAGGAGGATACAATGAGCAGTTCTTC. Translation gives CASSLSRGGYNEQFF.

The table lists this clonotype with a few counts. CDR3 DNA: TGTGCCAGCAGGGGAGGAGGGGCTCGGCGAGAGACCCAGTACTTC. This gives the protein CASRGGGARRETQYF. The chain employs TRBV7-2 and TRBJ2-5, with D maybe TRBD2 (6 bases). The V gene lost 6 bases and the J gene lost 4 bases, with 18 bases spanning the gap. This CDR3 has 15 residues. CDR1 is SGHTA and CDR2 is FQGNSA in the germline V gene.

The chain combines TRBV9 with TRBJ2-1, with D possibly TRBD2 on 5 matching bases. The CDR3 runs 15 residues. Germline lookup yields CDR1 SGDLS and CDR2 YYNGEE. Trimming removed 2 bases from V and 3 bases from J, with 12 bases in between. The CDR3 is CASSVGGSYYNEQFF. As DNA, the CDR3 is TGTGCCAGCAGCGTCGGCGGGTCCTACTACAATGAGCAGTTCTTC.

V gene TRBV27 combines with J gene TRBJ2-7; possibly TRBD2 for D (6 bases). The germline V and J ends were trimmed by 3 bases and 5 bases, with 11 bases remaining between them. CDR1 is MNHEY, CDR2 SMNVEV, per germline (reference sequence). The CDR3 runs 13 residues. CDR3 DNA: TGTGCCAGCAGTTTGATTAGCGGTAACGAGCAGTACTTC. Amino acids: CASSLISGNEQYF.

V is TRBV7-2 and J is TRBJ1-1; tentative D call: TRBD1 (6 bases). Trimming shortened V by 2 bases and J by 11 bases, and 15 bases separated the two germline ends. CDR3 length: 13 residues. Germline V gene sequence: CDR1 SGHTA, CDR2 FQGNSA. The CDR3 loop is CASSLTGRSGAFF. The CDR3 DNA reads TGTGCCAGCAGCTTAACAGGGAGGTCAGGGGCTTTCTTT.

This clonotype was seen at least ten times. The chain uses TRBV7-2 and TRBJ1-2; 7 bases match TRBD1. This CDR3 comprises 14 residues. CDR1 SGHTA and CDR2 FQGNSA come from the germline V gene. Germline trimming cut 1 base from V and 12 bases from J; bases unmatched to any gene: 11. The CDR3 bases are TGTGCCAGCAGCTTAGGGACAGGCTCAACAAGGCACACCTTC. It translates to CASSLGTGSTRHTF.

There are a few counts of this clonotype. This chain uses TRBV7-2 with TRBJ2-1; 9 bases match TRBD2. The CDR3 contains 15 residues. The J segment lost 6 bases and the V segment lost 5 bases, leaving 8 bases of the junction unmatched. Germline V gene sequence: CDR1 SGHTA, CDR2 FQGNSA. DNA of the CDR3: TGTGCCAGCAGCGCCAGCGGGAGGTTCCCCAATGAGCAGTTCTTC. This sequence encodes CASSASGRFPNEQFF.

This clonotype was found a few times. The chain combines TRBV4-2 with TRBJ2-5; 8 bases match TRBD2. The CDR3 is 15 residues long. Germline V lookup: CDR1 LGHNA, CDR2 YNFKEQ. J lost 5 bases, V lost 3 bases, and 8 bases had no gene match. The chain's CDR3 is CASSQQKGGGETQYF. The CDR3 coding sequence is TGTGCCAGCAGCCAGCAAAAGGGCGGGGGGGAGACCCAGTACTTC.

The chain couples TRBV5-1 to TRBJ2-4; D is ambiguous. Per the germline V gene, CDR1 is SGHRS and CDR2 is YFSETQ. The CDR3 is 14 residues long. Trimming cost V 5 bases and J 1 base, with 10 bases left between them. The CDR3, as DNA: TGCGCCAGCAGGACAACAGCGGCCAAAAACATTCAGTACTTC. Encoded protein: CASRTTAAKNIQYF.

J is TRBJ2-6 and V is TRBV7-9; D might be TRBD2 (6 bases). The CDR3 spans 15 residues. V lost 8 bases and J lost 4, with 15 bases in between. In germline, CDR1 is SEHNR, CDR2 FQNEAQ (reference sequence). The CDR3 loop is CASFRWGDGANVLTF. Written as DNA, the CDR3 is TGTGCCAGCTTTCGGTGGGGGGACGGGGCCAACGTCCTGACTTTC.

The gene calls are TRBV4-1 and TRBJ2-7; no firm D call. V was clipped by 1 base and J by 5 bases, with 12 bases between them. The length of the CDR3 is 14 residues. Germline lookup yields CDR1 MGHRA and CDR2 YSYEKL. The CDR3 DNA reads TGCGCCAGCAGCCAAGTCCCGGCGGACCACGAGCAGTACTTC. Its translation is CASSQVPADHEQYF.

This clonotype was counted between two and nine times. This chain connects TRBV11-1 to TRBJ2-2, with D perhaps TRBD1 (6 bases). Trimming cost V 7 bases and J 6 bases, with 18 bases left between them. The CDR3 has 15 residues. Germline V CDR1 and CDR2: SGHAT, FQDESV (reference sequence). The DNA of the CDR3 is TGTGCCAGCACCCGTAAAGGGGGTATCGCCGGGGAGCTGTTTTTT. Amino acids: CASTRKGGIAGELFF.

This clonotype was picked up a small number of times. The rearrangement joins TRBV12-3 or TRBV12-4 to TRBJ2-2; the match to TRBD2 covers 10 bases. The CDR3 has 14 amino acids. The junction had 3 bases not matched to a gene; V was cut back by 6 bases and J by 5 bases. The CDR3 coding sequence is TGTGCCAGCAGCGTGACTAGCGGGACCGGGGAGCTGTTTTTT. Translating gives CASSVTSGTGELFF.

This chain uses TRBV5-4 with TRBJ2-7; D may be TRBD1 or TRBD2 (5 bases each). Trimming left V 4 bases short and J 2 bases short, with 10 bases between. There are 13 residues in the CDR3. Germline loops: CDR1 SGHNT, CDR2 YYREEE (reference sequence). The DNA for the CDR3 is TGTGCCAGCAGCACCGGGGCGCCCTACGAGCAGTACTTC. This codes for CASSTGAPYEQYF.

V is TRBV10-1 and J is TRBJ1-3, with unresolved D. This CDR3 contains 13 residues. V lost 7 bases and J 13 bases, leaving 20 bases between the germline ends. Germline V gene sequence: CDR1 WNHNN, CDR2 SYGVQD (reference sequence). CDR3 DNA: TGCGCCAGCACCCCAAAGAGCGCGCCCTCGATATATTTT. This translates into CASTPKSAPSIYF.

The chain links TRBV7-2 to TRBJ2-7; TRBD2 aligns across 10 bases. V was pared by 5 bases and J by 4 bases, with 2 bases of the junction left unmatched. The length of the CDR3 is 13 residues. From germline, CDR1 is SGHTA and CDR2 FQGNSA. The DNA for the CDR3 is TGTGCCAGCAGCGTTAGCGGGGGGTACGAGCAGTACTTC. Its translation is CASSVSGGYEQYF.

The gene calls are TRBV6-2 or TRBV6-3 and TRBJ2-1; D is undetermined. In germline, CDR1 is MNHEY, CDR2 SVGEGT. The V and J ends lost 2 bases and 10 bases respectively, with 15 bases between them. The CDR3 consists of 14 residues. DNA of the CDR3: TGTGCCAGCAGTTACCTCTCCCCACTGGGAGAGCAGTTCTTC. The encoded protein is CASSYLSPLGEQFF.

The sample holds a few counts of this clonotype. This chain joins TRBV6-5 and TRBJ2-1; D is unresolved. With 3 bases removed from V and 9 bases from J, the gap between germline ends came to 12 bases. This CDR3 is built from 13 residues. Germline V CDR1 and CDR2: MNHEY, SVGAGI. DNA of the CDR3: TGTGCCAGCAGTTATTCGCCCTGGCGTGAGCAGTTCTTC. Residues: CASSYSPWREQFF.

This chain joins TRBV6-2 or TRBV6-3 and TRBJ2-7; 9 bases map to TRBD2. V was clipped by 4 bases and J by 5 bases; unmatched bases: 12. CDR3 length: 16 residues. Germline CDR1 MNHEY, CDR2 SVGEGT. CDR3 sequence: CASSWVIGTSLDEQYF. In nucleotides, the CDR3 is TGTGCCAGCAGTTGGGTAATCGGGACTAGCCTAGACGAGCAGTACTTC.

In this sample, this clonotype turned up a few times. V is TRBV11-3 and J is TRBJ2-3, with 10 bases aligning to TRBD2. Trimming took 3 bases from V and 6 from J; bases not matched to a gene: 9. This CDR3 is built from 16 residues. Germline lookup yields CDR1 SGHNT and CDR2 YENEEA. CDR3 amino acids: CASSFRAGGPSDTQYF. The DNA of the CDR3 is TGTGCCAGCAGCTTCCGAGCGGGGGGGCCTTCGGATACGCAGTATTTT.

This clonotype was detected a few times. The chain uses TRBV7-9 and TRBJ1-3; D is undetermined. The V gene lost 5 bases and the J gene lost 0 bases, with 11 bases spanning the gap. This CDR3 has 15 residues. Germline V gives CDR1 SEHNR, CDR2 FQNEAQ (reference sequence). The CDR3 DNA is TGTGCCAGCAGCCTACACGGAACCTCTGGAAACACCATATATTTT. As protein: CASSLHGTSGNTIYF.

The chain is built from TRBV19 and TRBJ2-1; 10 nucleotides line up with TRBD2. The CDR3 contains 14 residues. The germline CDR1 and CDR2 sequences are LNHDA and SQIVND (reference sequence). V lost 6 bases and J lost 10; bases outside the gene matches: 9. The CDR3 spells CASRKTSGDLEQFF. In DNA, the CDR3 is TGTGCCAGTAGGAAAACTAGCGGGGACCTGGAGCAGTTCTTC.

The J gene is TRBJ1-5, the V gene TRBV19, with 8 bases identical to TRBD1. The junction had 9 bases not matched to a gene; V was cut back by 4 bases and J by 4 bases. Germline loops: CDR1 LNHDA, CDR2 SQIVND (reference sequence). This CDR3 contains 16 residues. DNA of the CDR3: TGTGCCAGTAGTAAAAGGGGACAGGTGGAAAATCAGCCCCAGCATTTT. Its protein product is CASSKRGQVENQPQHF.